This T cell receptor (beta chain) was captured by sequencing in a study of control samples from healthy donors and cancer patients. This clone has only one observation. V lost 3 bases to trimming and J lost 4 bases; unmatched junction nucleotides: 3. The CDR3 is 14 amino acids. Looked up from germline, CDR1 is LGHDT and CDR2 is YNNKEL (reference sequence). The table came from immunoSEQ multiplex PCR; TCRdb's copy has only in-frame clones and leaves some out. The profile shows tens of thousands of clones, 75% to 95% of them singletons. This TCR derives from a middle-aged man with lung cancer. The sequenced sample consisted of PBMCs. V gene TRBV3-1 (or the pseudogene TRBV3-2) combines with J gene TRBJ2-7, with 10 bases matching TRBD1. CDR3 in DNA: TGTGCCAGCAGCCAGCGGACAGGGGGTTACGAGCAGTACTTC. Translation: CASSQRTGGYEQYF.